This T cell receptor (beta chain) was profiled in a study of blood T cells in healthy people across ages. Findings and caveats of the study: Roughly linearly, TCR beta diversity per million T cells fell as age increased. Long-lived and aged donors differed, with more naive CD4+ cells and higher diversity in the long-lived. Higher naive T cell percentage went strongly together with higher TCR beta diversity. For the donors, CMV status was unknown and possibly confounded expanded clonotype changes.

This clonotype appeared a few times. The antigen is undetermined. A sample-barcoded 5' primer and a J-beta primer mix were used in a second PCR of roughly 7 to 11 cycles. TCRdb processed the 5' RACE reads anew with MiXCR; each CDR3 protein has one entry. The data hold 1 million or so distinct CDR3 sequences, with more than 35% observed a single time. CDR1 is MNHEY, CDR2 SVGEGT, per germline. V was cut by 4 bases and J by 4 bases, with 17 bases left in between. The CDR3 totals 15 residues. The sequenced sample consisted of blood. The TCR was taken from an older woman in good health. The chain employs TRBV6-2 or TRBV6-3 and TRBJ2-7; a possible D gene is TRBD2 (7 bases). CDR3 sequence: CASSSLGGGRYEQYF. CDR3 DNA sequence: TGTGCCAGCAGTTCCCTGGGGGGCGGGAGATACGAGCAGTACTTC.